This T cell receptor (beta chain) was identified in a study of beta chain features in type 1 diabetes. On the study more broadly: Analysis included 107,917,701 sorted cells drawn from all samples.

The CDR3 length is 14 residues. V was clipped by 3 bases and J by 1 base, with 9 bases between them. The V gene's germline CDR1 is LNHDA and CDR2 SQIVND (reference sequence). The authors reverse transcribed all of the isolated RNA, so sequencing captured expressed TCRB transcripts. TCRdb's table, derived via immunoSEQ multiplex PCR, lists solely in-frame clones and lacks some. The data contain 400,000 to 500,000 clones, about 15% of them singletons. The receptor's source is a man aged 25-40 years in good health. V usage is TRBV19 and J usage is TRBJ2-5; perhaps TRBD2 as D (5 bases). Source material: naive CD4+ T cells from blood. CDR3 nucleotide sequence: TGTGCCAGTAGTATCGGACTTACCCAAGAGACCCAGTACTTC. This encodes CASSIGLTQETQYF.